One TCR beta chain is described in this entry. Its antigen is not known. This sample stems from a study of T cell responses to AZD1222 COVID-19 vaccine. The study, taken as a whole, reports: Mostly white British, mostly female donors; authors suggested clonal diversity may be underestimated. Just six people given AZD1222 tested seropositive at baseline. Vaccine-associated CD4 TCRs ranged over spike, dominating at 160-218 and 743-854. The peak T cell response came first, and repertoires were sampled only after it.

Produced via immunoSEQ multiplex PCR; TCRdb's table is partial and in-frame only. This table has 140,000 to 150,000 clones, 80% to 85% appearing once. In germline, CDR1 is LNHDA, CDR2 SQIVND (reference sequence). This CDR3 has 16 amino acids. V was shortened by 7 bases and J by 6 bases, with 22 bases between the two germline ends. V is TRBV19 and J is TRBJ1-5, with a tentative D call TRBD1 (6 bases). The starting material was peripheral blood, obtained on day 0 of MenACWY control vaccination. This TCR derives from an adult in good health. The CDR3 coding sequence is TGTGCCAGTATCCCCGGCGGGGGGCAGAGGAGTCAGCCCCAGCATTTT. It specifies CASIPGGGQRSQPQHF.